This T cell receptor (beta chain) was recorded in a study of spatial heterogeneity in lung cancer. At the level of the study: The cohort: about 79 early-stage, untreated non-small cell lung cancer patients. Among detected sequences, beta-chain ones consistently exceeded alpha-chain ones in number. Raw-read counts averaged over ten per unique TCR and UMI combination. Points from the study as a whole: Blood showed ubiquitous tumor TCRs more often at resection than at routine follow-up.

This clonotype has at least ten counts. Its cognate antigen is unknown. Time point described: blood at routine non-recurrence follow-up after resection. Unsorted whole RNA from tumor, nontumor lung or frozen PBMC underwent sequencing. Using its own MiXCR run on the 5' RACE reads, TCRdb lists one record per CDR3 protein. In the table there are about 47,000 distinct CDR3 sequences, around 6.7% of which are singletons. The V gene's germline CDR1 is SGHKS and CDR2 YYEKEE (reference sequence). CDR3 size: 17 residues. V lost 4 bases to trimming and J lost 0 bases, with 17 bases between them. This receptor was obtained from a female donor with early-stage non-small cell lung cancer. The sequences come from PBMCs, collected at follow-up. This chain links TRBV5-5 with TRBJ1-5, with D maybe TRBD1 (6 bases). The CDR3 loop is CASSPKRTEISNQPQHF. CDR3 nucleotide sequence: TGTGCCAGCAGCCCAAAGAGGACAGAAATTAGCAATCAGCCCCAGCATTTT.